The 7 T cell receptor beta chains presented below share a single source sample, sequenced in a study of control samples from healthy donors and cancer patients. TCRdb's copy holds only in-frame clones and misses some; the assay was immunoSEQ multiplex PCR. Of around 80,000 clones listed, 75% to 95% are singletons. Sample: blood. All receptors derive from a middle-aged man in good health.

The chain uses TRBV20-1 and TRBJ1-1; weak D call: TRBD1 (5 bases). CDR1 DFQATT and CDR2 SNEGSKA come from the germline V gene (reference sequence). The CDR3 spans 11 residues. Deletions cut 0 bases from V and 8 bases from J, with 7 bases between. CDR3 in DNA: TGCAGTGCTAGAGAGACAGCGGAAGCTTTCTTT. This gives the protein CSARETAEAFF.

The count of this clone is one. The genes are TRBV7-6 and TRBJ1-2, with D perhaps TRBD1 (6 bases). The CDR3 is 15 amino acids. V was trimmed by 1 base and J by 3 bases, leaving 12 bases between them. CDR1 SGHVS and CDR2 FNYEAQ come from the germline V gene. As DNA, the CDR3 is TGTGCCAGCAGCTTAGGAGTCAGGGGAGACTATGGCTACACCTTC. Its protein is CASSLGVRGDYGYTF.

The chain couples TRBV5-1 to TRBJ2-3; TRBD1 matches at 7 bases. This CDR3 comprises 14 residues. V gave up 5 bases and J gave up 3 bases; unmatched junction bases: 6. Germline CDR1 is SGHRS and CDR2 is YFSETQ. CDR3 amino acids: CASRMGQTTDTQYF. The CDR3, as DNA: TGCGCCAGCAGGATGGGACAGACAACAGATACGCAGTATTTT. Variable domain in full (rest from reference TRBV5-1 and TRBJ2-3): KAGVTQTPRYLIKTRGQQVTLSCSPISGHRSVSWYQQTPGQGLQFLFEYFSETQRNKGNFPGRFSGRQFSNSRSEMNVSTLELGDSALYLCASRMGQTTDTQYFGPGTRLTVL.

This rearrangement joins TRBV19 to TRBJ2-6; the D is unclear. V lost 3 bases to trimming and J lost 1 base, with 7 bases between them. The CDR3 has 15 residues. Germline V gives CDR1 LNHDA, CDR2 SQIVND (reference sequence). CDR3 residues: CASSIYGSGANVLTF. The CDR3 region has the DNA TGTGCCAGTAGTATTTACGGGTCTGGGGCCAACGTCCTGACTTTC.

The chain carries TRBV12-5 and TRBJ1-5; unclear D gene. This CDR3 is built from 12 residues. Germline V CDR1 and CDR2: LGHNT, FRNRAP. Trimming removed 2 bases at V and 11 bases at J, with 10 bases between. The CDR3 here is CASGLPLQAQHF. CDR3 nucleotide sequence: TGTGCTAGTGGTTTGCCCCTACAAGCCCAGCATTTT.

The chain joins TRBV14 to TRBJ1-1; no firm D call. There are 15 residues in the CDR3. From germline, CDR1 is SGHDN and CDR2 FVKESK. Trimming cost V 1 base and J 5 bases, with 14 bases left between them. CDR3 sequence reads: CASSQAYGRGTEAFF. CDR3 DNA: TGTGCCAGCAGCCAAGCGTACGGCCGAGGGACTGAAGCTTTCTTT.

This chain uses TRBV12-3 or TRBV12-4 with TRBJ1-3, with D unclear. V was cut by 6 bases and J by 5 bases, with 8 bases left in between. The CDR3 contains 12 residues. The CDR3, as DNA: TGTGCCAGCAGCGTCATTCGAAACACCATATATTTT. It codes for CASSVIRNTIYF.